A selection of T cell receptor beta chains follows, all from one sample in a study of Ad26.COV2.S vaccination and SARS-CoV-2 variants. Profiling relied on immunoSEQ multiplex PCR, and the TCRdb table lists in-frame clones only, not all of them. The repertoire holds fewer than 500,000 clones, with about nine tenths as singletons. Sequenced here: peripheral blood, sampled in a trial of Ad26.COV2.S vaccine versus placebo. All receptors come from a person aged 18-65 years who received the Ad26.COV2.S COVID-19 vaccine or a placebo. The CDR3 runs from the conserved cysteine through the conserved F or W. The D gene is left open where the match is weak. Part of the rows lack a size; the others show once, few, many or a class for expanded clones.

TRBV5-4	TRBJ1-2	18	-	-	CASSLGGGWAGVNYGYTF	TGTGCCAGCAGCTTAGGCGGGGGTTGGGCAGGGGTAAACTATGGCTACACCTTC
TRBV7-2	TRBJ2-1	16	-	TRBD2	CASSVSRTSVMYEQFF	TGTGCCAGCAGCGTATCCCGGACTAGCGTAATGTATGAGCAGTTCTTC
TRBV12-3/TRBV12-4	TRBJ2-1	12	-	-	CASSGRREGQFF	TGTGCCAGCAGTGGCCGGCGGGAAGGACAGTTCTTC
TRBV11-2	TRBJ2-7	11	-	TRBD2	CASSLWEGPDF	TGTGCCAGCAGCTTATGGGAGGGTCCGGACTTC
TRBV7-8	TRBJ1-2	17	once	TRBD1	CASSQGRQGGEGGGYTF	TGTGCCAGCAGCCAGGGGAGACAGGGAGGGGAAGGTGGTGGCTACACCTTC
TRBV27	TRBJ2-1	15	-	TRBD2	CASSPPWEGNNEQFF	TGTGCCAGCAGTCCCCCCTGGGAGGGAAACAATGAGCAGTTCTTC
TRBV4-3	TRBJ2-3	15	-	-	CASSPSISGADTQYF	TGCGCCAGCAGCCCGTCGATTAGCGGCGCAGATACGCAGTATTTT
TRBV5-1	TRBJ1-5	14	-	-	CASSFGDSNQPQHF	TGCGCCAGCAGCTTCGGGGATAGCAATCAGCCCCAGCATTTT
TRBV5-8	TRBJ1-6	16	once	-	CASSFGLGSYNSPLHF	TGTGCCAGCAGCTTTGGGCTGGGGTCCTATAATTCACCCCTCCACTTT
TRBV7-9	TRBJ2-1	15	-	TRBD2	CASSPRRTSGIEQFF	TGTGCCAGCAGCCCAAGGAGGACTAGCGGGATTGAGCAGTTCTTC
TRBV7-8	TRBJ2-2	16	-	TRBD1	CASSSRQGTNTGELFF	TGTGCCAGCAGCAGCCGACAGGGTACGAACACCGGGGAGCTGTTTTTT
TRBV18	TRBJ1-2	15	-	TRBD1	CASSPGQGELYGYTF	TGTGCCAGCTCACCAGGACAGGGAGAACTCTATGGCTACACCTTC
TRBV24-1	TRBJ2-5	15	-	-	CATSDFGQGQETQYF	TGTGCCACCAGTGATTTCGGGCAGGGCCAAGAGACCCAGTACTTC
TRBV24-1	TRBJ2-4	18	-	-	CATSDPDPGRGGKNIQYF	TGTGCCACCAGTGATCCCGATCCAGGCAGGGGTGGCAAAAACATTCAGTACTTC
TRBV15	TRBJ2-2	18	-	TRBD1	CATSNADRGRGTAGELFF	TGTGCCACCAGCAACGCCGACAGGGGGCGAGGAACAGCCGGGGAGCTGTTTTTT
TRBV7-2	TRBJ2-3	16	-	TRBD2	CASSFRRTSGSDTQYF	TGTGCCAGCAGTTTTCGCCGGACTAGCGGGAGTGATACGCAGTATTTT
TRBV30	TRBJ1-6	17	-	TRBD1	CAWIGRDRASYNSPLHF	TGTGCCTGGATAGGGCGCGACAGGGCCTCCTATAATTCACCCCTCCACTTT
TRBV30	TRBJ1-5	16	few	TRBD1	CAWQTRTGLGNQPQHF	TGTGCCTGGCAGACCCGGACAGGGTTGGGAAATCAGCCCCAGCATTTT
TRBV7-9	TRBJ1-1	14	-	-	CASGGATINTEAFF	TGTGCCAGCGGGGGCGCAACCATAAACACTGAAGCTTTCTTT
TRBV6-5	TRBJ1-2	15	-	-	CASSYSTGDGYGYTF	TGTGCCAGCAGTTACTCGACAGGAGATGGCTATGGCTACACCTTC
TRBV7-2	TRBJ1-5	14	few	-	CASSLTGFNQPQHF	TGTGCCAGCAGCTTGACGGGGTTCAATCAGCCCCAGCATTTT
TRBV29-1	TRBJ2-7	13	-	-	CSVRTVTSYEQYF	TGCAGCGTTAGGACCGTGACCTCCTACGAGCAGTACTTC
TRBV7-9	TRBJ2-3	15	-	-	CASSDGGIGTDTQYF	TGTGCCAGCAGTGATGGCGGGATTGGCACAGATACGCAGTATTTT
TRBV9	TRBJ1-3	13	-	-	CASSVRDGNTIYF	TGTGCCAGCAGCGTAAGGGATGGAAACACCATATATTTT
TRBV5-6	TRBJ1-2	15	-	-	CASSLDSGTNYGYTF	TGTGCCAGCAGCTTGGATTCAGGGACAAACTATGGCTACACCTTC
TRBV6-1	TRBJ2-7	14	-	-	CASSETAGAYEQYF	TGTGCCAGCAGTGAAACCGCAGGGGCCTACGAGCAGTACTTC
TRBV2	TRBJ2-7	12	-	-	CASRQSSYEQYF	TGTGCCAGCAGACAGAGTTCCTACGAGCAGTACTTC
TRBV3-1/TRBV3-2	TRBJ1-1	14	-	-	CASSQVSGNTEAFF	TGTGCCAGCAGCCAAGTGTCAGGGAACACTGAAGCTTTCTTT
TRBV12-5	TRBJ1-2	14	-	TRBD1	CASGLTGGNYGYTF	TGTGCTAGTGGTTTGACAGGGGGTAACTATGGCTACACCTTC
TRBV12-3/TRBV12-4	TRBJ1-2	12	-	-	CASSLKVAGYTF	TGTGCCAGCAGTTTAAAGGTTGCCGGCTACACCTTC
TRBV30	TRBJ1-1	13	once	-	CAWHRHRNTEAFF	TGTGCCTGGCATAGACACCGGAACACTGAAGCTTTCTTT
TRBV27	TRBJ1-1	17	-	-	CASSLWGVDGSRTEAFF	TGTGCCAGCAGTTTGTGGGGGGTCGACGGTTCTAGGACTGAAGCTTTCTTT
TRBV28	TRBJ2-6	14	-	-	CASSFEGGANVLTF	TGTGCCAGCAGTTTTGAGGGAGGGGCCAACGTCCTGACTTTC
TRBV6-6	TRBJ1-5	13	-	-	CASSYFTDQPQHF	TGTGCCAGCAGTTACTTTACAGATCAGCCCCAGCATTTT
TRBV5-1	TRBJ1-6	15	-	-	CASSLAGSYNSPLHF	TGCGCCAGCAGCTTGGCGGGTTCCTATAATTCACCCCTCCACTTT
TRBV27	TRBJ2-3	13	-	TRBD2	CASRKRETDTQYF	TGTGCCAGCCGTAAGCGGGAGACGGATACGCAGTATTTT
TRBV27	TRBJ2-5	11	once	-	CASNRQETQYF	TGTGCCAGCAACAGACAAGAGACCCAGTACTTC
TRBV2	TRBJ2-3	14	once	-	CASGSRGRTDTQYF	TGTGCCAGCGGGAGTAGGGGGAGGACAGATACGCAGTATTTT
TRBV5-6	TRBJ1-5	16	-	TRBD1	CASSRDGTGPYGPQHF	TGTGCCAGCAGCAGGGACGGGACAGGCCCTTATGGGCCCCAGCATTTT
TRBV7-9	TRBJ2-1	16	-	TRBD1	CASSLTGRDLYNEQFF	TGTGCCAGCAGCTTGACAGGGCGAGACCTATACAATGAGCAGTTCTTC
TRBV6-5	TRBJ1-2	15	-	-	CASSYSRTSSGGYTF	TGTGCCAGCAGTTACTCGAGGACCAGCTCGGGTGGCTACACCTTC
TRBV6-5	TRBJ2-7	15	-	-	CAISYRVRASYEQYF	TGTGCCATCTCGTACAGGGTGAGGGCCTCCTACGAGCAGTACTTC
TRBV1	TRBJ2-4	11	-	-	CTSSHRDRVVF	TGCACCAGCAGCCACCGGGACAGGGTGGTCTTC
TRBV29-1	TRBJ2-7	13	-	-	CSTGTESSYEQYF	TGCAGCACTGGGACGGAGAGCTCCTACGAGCAGTACTTC